The rows below give T cell receptor beta chains drawn from one sample of a study of T cells in Graves' hyperthyroidism and ophthalmopathy. Each CDR3 protein is one row after TCRdb ran MiXCR on the multiplex PCR reads. The profile shows about 300,000 distinct CDR3 sequences, 16% of them singletons. The sample taken for sequencing was blood. The receptors shown here come from a young man with Graves' hyperthyroidism. Each CDR3 is given with its conserved first and last residue. D genes are given only for firm matches. Part of the rows lack a size; the others show once, few, many or a class for expanded clones.

J: TRBJ2-5
V: TRBV20-1
size: many
D: TRBD1
DNA: TGCAGTGCTGGGACAGGGGAACGGGAGACCCAGTACTTC
CDR3: CSAGTGERETQYF

J: TRBJ2-1
V: TRBV20-1
size: few
D: NA
DNA: TGCAGTGCTAACCCCGGGACTTCGGCGGGCAATGAGCAGTTCTTC
CDR3: CSANPGTSAGNEQFF

J: TRBJ1-2
V: TRBV4-1
size: NA
D: NA
DNA: TGCGCCAGCAGCGCCCAGGCAGGGGCCGCGGGCTACACCTTC
CDR3: CASSAQAGAAGYTF

J: TRBJ2-7
V: TRBV30
size: few
D: NA
DNA: TGTGCCTGGAGTGTGAGTTTTCTCGACTACGAGCAGTACTTC
CDR3: CAWSVSFLDYEQYF

J: TRBJ1-2
V: TRBV2
size: many
D: NA
DNA: TGTGCCAGCAGGGCGACACATGTCTATGGCTACACCTTC
CDR3: CASRATHVYGYTF

J: TRBJ1-6
V: TRBV18
size: many
D: TRBD1
DNA: TGTGCCAGCTCACAGGGACAGGTGGGAAATTCACCCCTCCACTTT
CDR3: CASSQGQVGNSPLHF

J: TRBJ2-1
V: TRBV13
size: few
D: NA
DNA: TGTGCCAGCAGCTCAGGCGGCGCCCATGAGCAGTTCTTC
CDR3: CASSSGGAHEQFF

J: TRBJ2-1
V: TRBV5-4
size: few
D: TRBD2
DNA: TGTGCCAGCAGCTACCGAGGCGGGGCGGGAGATGAGCAGTTCTTC
CDR3: CASSYRGGAGDEQFF

J: TRBJ2-3
V: TRBV11-2
size: many
D: NA
DNA: TGTGCCAGCAGCCCTTGGGCGGATACGCAGTATTTT
CDR3: CASSPWADTQYF

J: TRBJ2-7
V: TRBV12-3/TRBV12-4
size: many
D: TRBD1
DNA: TGTGCCAGCAGCCCGGACAGGGGAGGCGACGAGCAGTACTTC
CDR3: CASSPDRGGDEQYF

J: TRBJ1-1
V: TRBV6-2/TRBV6-3
size: many
D: NA
DNA: TGTGCCAGCAGTTACTCTGGTCCAAGAAACACTGAAGCTTTCTTT
CDR3: CASSYSGPRNTEAFF

J: TRBJ1-6
V: TRBV20-1
size: many
D: NA
DNA: TGCAGTGCTAGGTCGTCGGATAATTCACCCCTCCACTTT
CDR3: CSARSSDNSPLHF

J: TRBJ2-5
V: TRBV12-3/TRBV12-4
size: many
D: NA
DNA: TGTGCCAGCAGCTCTCCCCGCGCGGCCGCCTTACAAGAGACCCAGTACTTC
CDR3: CASSSPRAAALQETQYF

J: TRBJ2-1
V: TRBV9
size: NA
D: NA
DNA: TGTGCCAGCAGCGTCAGTGGTCACCCCGGTGCCTACAATGAGCAGTTCTTC
CDR3: CASSVSGHPGAYNEQFF

J: TRBJ1-1
V: TRBV6-1
size: many
D: NA
DNA: TGTGCCAGCAGTGCAGGACGGTGGAACACTGAAGCTTTCTTT
CDR3: CASSAGRWNTEAFF

J: TRBJ2-5
V: TRBV5-1
size: NA
D: NA
DNA: TGCACCAGCAGCGTGAACCTGGGGGCGGAGACCCAGTACTTC
CDR3: CTSSVNLGAETQYF

J: TRBJ1-5
V: TRBV5-5
size: many
D: NA
DNA: TGTGCCAGCAGCGTTGATCTTAGGGCCCTCGATCAGCCCCAGCATTTT
CDR3: CASSVDLRALDQPQHF

J: TRBJ1-4
V: TRBV5-1
size: NA
D: NA
DNA: TGTGCCAGCAGCCCCCAAGGGGGGACCCAACTGTATTTT
CDR3: CASSPQGGTQLYF

J: TRBJ2-1
V: TRBV28
size: many
D: TRBD2
DNA: TGTGCCAGCAGTTTGGGAAGGACTAGCGGGACGGAAGAGCAGTTCTTC
CDR3: CASSLGRTSGTEEQFF

J: TRBJ2-3
V: TRBV28
size: many
D: TRBD2
DNA: TGTGCCAGCAGTTACCCTAGCGGGAGGTTACAAGATACGCAGTATTTT
CDR3: CASSYPSGRLQDTQYF

J: TRBJ2-7
V: TRBV18
size: NA
D: NA
DNA: TGTGCCAGCAGCTACTTCGACTACGGATCCTACGAGCAGTACTTC
CDR3: CASSYFDYGSYEQYF

J: TRBJ2-5
V: TRBV12-3/TRBV12-4
size: many
D: TRBD2
DNA: TGTGCCAGCAGTTTGGACCCCCATTCGACGAGTCGCGGGAGTCGAGGAGAGACCCAGTACTTC
CDR3: CASSLDPHSTSRGSRGETQYF

J: TRBJ2-4
V: TRBV15
size: NA
D: NA
DNA: TGTGCCACCAGCGGGGGCCACCAAAACATTCAGTACTTC
CDR3: CATSGGHQNIQYF

J: TRBJ2-2
V: TRBV5-8
size: NA
D: TRBD2
DNA: TGTGCCAGCAGGGTAGCGGGAGGGCCTGTCGGGGAGCTGTTTTTT
CDR3: CASRVAGGPVGELFF

J: TRBJ2-4
V: TRBV11-2
size: many
D: NA
DNA: TGTGCCAGCAGCCCACTCCCGCGAGGTCCACTAGCCAAAAACATTCAGTACTTC
CDR3: CASSPLPRGPLAKNIQYF

J: TRBJ2-1
V: TRBV24-1
size: NA
D: NA
DNA: TGTGCCCCCTTGGGGGAGGAGGACAATGAGCAGTTCTTC
CDR3: CAPLGEEDNEQFF

J: TRBJ2-1
V: TRBV6-5
size: few
D: NA
DNA: TGTGCCAGCAGTTACTTGGGACTGGGTGACAATGAGCAGTTCTTC
CDR3: CASSYLGLGDNEQFF

J: TRBJ2-3
V: TRBV20-1
size: few
D: NA
DNA: TGCAGTCCACGAAGGGCGGGACTCACAGATACGCAGTATTTT
CDR3: CSPRRAGLTDTQYF

J: TRBJ2-5
V: TRBV5-1
size: NA
D: NA
DNA: TGCGCCAGCAGCGACGGCCTCCAAGAGACCCAGTACTTC
CDR3: CASSDGLQETQYF

J: TRBJ1-1
V: TRBV18
size: many
D: NA
DNA: TGTGCCAGCTCACCAAGGGCACGTCAAATGGACACTGAAGCTTTCTTT
CDR3: CASSPRARQMDTEAFF

J: TRBJ2-6
V: TRBV5-1
size: few
D: NA
DNA: TGCGCCAGCAGCTTGGCGTCAGGGGCTGGGGCCAACGTCCTGACTTTC
CDR3: CASSLASGAGANVLTF

J: TRBJ2-3
V: TRBV11-2
size: many
D: NA
DNA: TGTGCCAGCAGCTTGCGAGCGAACGGAGGCACAGATACGCAGTATTTT
CDR3: CASSLRANGGTDTQYF

J: TRBJ2-1
V: TRBV28
size: many
D: TRBD2
DNA: TGTGCCAGCAGGTTAGCGGGAGGACTATACAATGAGCAGTTCTTC
CDR3: CASRLAGGLYNEQFF

J: TRBJ1-2
V: TRBV5-1
size: once
D: TRBD1
DNA: TGCGCCAGCAGCCCACCGACAGGGTTTTATGGCTACACCTTC
CDR3: CASSPPTGFYGYTF

J: TRBJ2-5
V: TRBV27
size: many
D: TRBD1
DNA: TGTGCCAGCAGTCCTCGGACAGGGGGACAAGAGACCCAGTACTTC
CDR3: CASSPRTGGQETQYF

J: TRBJ2-5
V: TRBV20-1
size: many
D: NA
DNA: TGCAGTGCTCCCGGGTACAGTGGGAAGACCCAGTACTTC
CDR3: CSAPGYSGKTQYF

J: TRBJ2-3
V: TRBV24-1
size: NA
D: NA
DNA: TGTGCCACCAGTGCCAAACTCAGCACAGATACGCAGTATTTT
CDR3: CATSAKLSTDTQYF

J: TRBJ2-1
V: TRBV5-1
size: many
D: TRBD2
DNA: TGCGCCAGCAAACGTTTGGGAGAAGGGACTAGCGGGAGAAAGCAGTTCTTC
CDR3: CASKRLGEGTSGRKQFF

J: TRBJ2-7
V: TRBV20-1
size: many
D: NA
DNA: TGCAGTGCTAGAGCCCCGGGAGAAGACTTTCCCTACGAGCAGTACTTC
CDR3: CSARAPGEDFPYEQYF

J: TRBJ1-5
V: TRBV19
size: NA
D: NA
DNA: TGTGCCAGTAGTATAGTCTCGGGGCCAATGGGGCCCCAGCATTTT
CDR3: CASSIVSGPMGPQHF

J: TRBJ1-2
V: TRBV20-1
size: many
D: TRBD1
DNA: TGCAGTGCTAGAACGGACAGGGTCGGAGGCTACACCTTC
CDR3: CSARTDRVGGYTF

J: TRBJ1-2
V: TRBV30
size: many
D: NA
DNA: TGTGCCTGGAATGCCGGGGGGGGAGGCTACACCTTC
CDR3: CAWNAGGGGYTF

J: TRBJ2-5
V: TRBV7-3
size: few
D: TRBD1
DNA: TGTGCCAGCAGCTTAACCCCACAGGGGGAGACCCAGTACTTC
CDR3: CASSLTPQGETQYF

J: TRBJ1-2
V: TRBV24-1
size: NA
D: NA
DNA: TGTGCCACCAGTGATTTCGGACGGGGGGACTGGGGCTACACCTTC
CDR3: CATSDFGRGDWGYTF

J: TRBJ1-2
V: TRBV9
size: NA
D: NA
DNA: TGTGCCAGCAGCGTATCCCCCCTTATAGGGAACTATGGCTACACCTTC
CDR3: CASSVSPLIGNYGYTF

J: TRBJ2-3
V: TRBV7-9
size: many
D: NA
DNA: TGTGCCAGCAGGGATGGCAACTCTGATACGCAGTATTTT
CDR3: CASRDGNSDTQYF

J: TRBJ1-1
V: TRBV3-1
size: many
D: NA
DNA: TGTGCCAGCAGCCAAGAGGGGGAACAGGGTGGGACTGAAGCTTTCTTT
CDR3: CASSQEGEQGGTEAFF

J: TRBJ2-4
V: TRBV5-8
size: few
D: NA
DNA: TGTGCCAGCAGCATAGTCCAAAACATTCAGTACTTC
CDR3: CASSIVQNIQYF

J: TRBJ1-6
V: TRBV5-6
size: NA
D: NA
DNA: TGTGCCAGCAGCCGGACAAATTCACCCCTCCACTTT
CDR3: CASSRTNSPLHF

J: TRBJ1-4
V: TRBV19
size: few
D: NA
DNA: TGTGCCAGTAGTACTCAGTCAACTAATGAAAAACTGTTTTTT
CDR3: CASSTQSTNEKLFF

J: TRBJ2-3
V: TRBV30
size: many
D: NA
DNA: TGTGCCTGGTCGAGATCACTGGATGGGACGCAGTATTTT
CDR3: CAWSRSLDGTQYF

J: TRBJ2-7
V: TRBV28
size: NA
D: NA
DNA: TGTGCCAGCGGATCGGCTTACTACGAGCAGTACTTC
CDR3: CASGSAYYEQYF

J: TRBJ2-1
V: TRBV28
size: few
D: NA
DNA: TGTGCCAGCAGTCCACCCTACCGGGACAATCCGGATGAGCAGTTCTTC
CDR3: CASSPPYRDNPDEQFF

J: TRBJ2-7
V: TRBV20-1
size: few
D: NA
DNA: TGCAGTGCTAGTTTGAGCTACGAGCAGTACTTC
CDR3: CSASLSYEQYF

J: TRBJ2-7
V: TRBV24-1
size: few
D: NA
DNA: TGTGCCACCAGTGATCGGGGAAAGACGGGAACCTACGAGCAGTACTTC
CDR3: CATSDRGKTGTYEQYF

J: TRBJ1-1
V: TRBV10-3
size: few
D: NA
DNA: TGTGCCATCAGTGAACCGACGAGGATGAACACTGAAGCTTTCTTT
CDR3: CAISEPTRMNTEAFF

J: TRBJ2-5
V: TRBV4-1
size: NA
D: TRBD2
DNA: TGCGCCAGCAGCCAAGAACGAACTAGCGGAGGGTACCAAGAGACCCAGTACTTC
CDR3: CASSQERTSGGYQETQYF

J: TRBJ1-2
V: TRBV24-1
size: NA
D: NA
DNA: TGTGCCACCAGTGATCGGGGGTATGGCTACACCTTC
CDR3: CATSDRGYGYTF

J: TRBJ2-1
V: TRBV12-3/TRBV12-4
size: few
D: NA
DNA: TGTGCCAGCCGTAACAGTTACAATGAGCAGTTCTTC
CDR3: CASRNSYNEQFF

J: TRBJ1-6
V: TRBV30
size: many
D: NA
DNA: TGTGCCTGGATAAGGGAGGGAAGCTCCTATAATTCACCCCTCCACTTT
CDR3: CAWIREGSSYNSPLHF